This entry lists 31 T cell receptor beta chains sequenced from one sample in a study of vaccination effects on CD4 cells after COVID-19. These TCRs' antigens remain unknown. Profiling relied on immunoSEQ multiplex PCR, and the TCRdb table lists in-frame clones only, not all of them. The sample yields some 70,000 clones, 70% to 85% seen once. Cultured cells yielded isolated CD4+ T cells after 10 days. BNT162b2 vaccine or mRNA-1273 vaccine was given to participants in two doses. Sequenced material: CD4+ T cells from PBMCs cultured without peptide, taken after COVID-19 vaccination. Every receptor here comes from a human donor who received a COVID-19 vaccine.

The chain couples TRBV24-1 to TRBJ2-3; a weak D match, TRBD1 (5 bases). Trimming cost V 4 bases and J 0 bases, with 10 bases left between them. Germline CDR1 and CDR2: KGHDR and SFDVKD. The CDR3 is made up of 15 amino acids. The CDR3 sequence: CATSDRAGSTDTQYF. The DNA for the CDR3 is TGTGCCACCAGTGACAGGGCCGGGAGCACAGATACGCAGTATTTT.

V gene TRBV4-1 combines with J gene TRBJ2-2, with D possibly TRBD2 on 5 matching bases. Germline CDR1 and CDR2: MGHRA and YSYEKL. V was pared by 1 base and J by 5 bases, with 20 bases between. CDR3 length: 18 residues. CDR3 sequence (DNA): TGCGCCAGCAGCCAAGCGGAAAGCAGAGCCCGGGGAACCGGGGAGCTGTTTTTT. Translated, it gives CASSQAESRARGTGELFF.

The chain employs TRBV29-1 and TRBJ2-2, with D possibly matching TRBD2 (5 bases). V gave up 4 bases and J gave up 5 bases, with 11 bases separating them. The CDR3 runs to 13 residues. CDR1 and CDR2 (germline): SQVTM, ANQGSEA. In DNA form, the CDR3 reads TGCAGCGTTGGTCGGGGAGATACCGGGGAGCTGTTTTTT. It specifies CSVGRGDTGELFF.

The chain joins TRBV25-1 to TRBJ1-1, with D tentatively TRBD1 (5 bases). The germline V gene encodes CDR1 MGHDK and CDR2 SYGVNS. Trimming left V 3 bases short and J 7 bases short, with 18 bases between. This CDR3 contains 15 residues. The CDR3 nucleotides are TGTGCCAGCAGTGATCAGGGATCCCCCCTCGGTGAAGCTTTCTTT. Its protein is CASSDQGSPLGEAFF. Looking up the rest from reference TRBV25-1 and TRBJ1-1 gives the full variable domain: EADIYQTPRYLVIGTGKKITLECSQTMGHDKMYWYQQDPGMELHLIHYSYGVNSTEKGDLSSESTVSRIRTEHFPLTLESARPSHTSQYLCASSDQGSPLGEAFFGQGTRLTVV.

The V gene is TRBV18, the J gene TRBJ1-5; no reliable D call. Germline values: CDR1 KGHSH, CDR2 LQKENI. V was clipped by 6 bases and J by 2 bases, with 11 bases between them. The CDR3 runs to 14 residues. CDR3: CASSDNVGNQPQHF. CDR3 in DNA: TGTGCCAGCTCCGACAACGTGGGCAATCAGCCCCAGCATTTT.

This rearrangement joins TRBV6-2 or TRBV6-3 to TRBJ2-5, with D perhaps TRBD2 (7 bases). V lost 2 bases, J lost 2 bases, and 12 bases lay in between. The CDR3 is made up of 15 amino acids. Germline V gives CDR1 MNHEY, CDR2 SVGEGT. CDR3 residues: CASSYAGARQETQYF. CDR3 nucleotide sequence: TGTGCCAGCAGTTACGCGGGGGCACGTCAAGAGACCCAGTACTTC.

The table lists this clone with a few counts. The chain couples TRBV5-4 to TRBJ2-5; TRBD2 matches at 9 bases. CDR3 length: 15 residues. The J segment lost 6 bases and the V segment lost 3 bases, leaving 9 bases of the junction unmatched. Germline values: CDR1 SGHNT, CDR2 YYREEE (reference sequence). CDR3 loop: CASSSTSGSIKTQYF. In nucleotides, the CDR3 is TGTGCCAGCAGCTCCACTAGCGGGTCGATAAAGACCCAGTACTTC.

The J gene is TRBJ2-5, the V gene TRBV5-1; 10 positions agree with TRBD2. Unmatched junction bases numbered 6, after V lost 2 bases and J lost 5 bases. CDR3 size: 15 residues. Germline V gives CDR1 SGHRS, CDR2 YFSETQ. CDR3 residues: CASSLLAGYSETQYF. The CDR3, as DNA: TGCGCCAGCAGCTTACTAGCGGGGTATTCGGAGACCCAGTACTTC.

The J gene is TRBJ2-5, the V gene TRBV24-1; 7 nucleotides align to TRBD1. The CDR3 spans 16 residues. V gave up 3 bases and J gave up 5 bases; unmatched junction bases: 11. From germline, CDR1 is KGHDR and CDR2 SFDVKD. For the CDR3, the DNA is TGTGCCACCAGTGATAATCGCAGGGGGTTCCAGGAGACCCAGTACTTC. Its protein product is CATSDNRRGFQETQYF.

The rearrangement links TRBV27 to TRBJ1-2; D perhaps matches TRBD1 (5 bases). The V and J ends lost 4 bases and 0 bases respectively, with 9 bases between them. Germline CDR1 is MNHEY and CDR2 is SMNVEV (reference sequence). CDR3 length: 14 residues. The CDR3 DNA sequence: TGTGCCAGCAGTTCCAAAGGGGCTAACTATGGCTACACCTTC. Its protein is CASSSKGANYGYTF.

The chain is built from TRBV24-1 and TRBJ2-3; perhaps TRBD2 as D (5 bases). The germline V and J ends were trimmed by 9 bases and 5 bases, with 14 bases remaining between them. This CDR3 has 13 amino acids. Germline V lookup: CDR1 KGHDR, CDR2 SFDVKD. Here the CDR3 reads CATSDGVGDTQYF. The CDR3 DNA sequence: TGTGCCACCTCCGACGGGGTGGGAGATACGCAGTATTTT.

The rearrangement uses TRBV18 and TRBJ2-2; D possibly corresponds to TRBD1 (5 bases). CDR3 length: 16 amino acids. Trimming stripped 2 bases from V and 0 bases from J, with 10 bases between. Germline-derived CDR1 and CDR2 are KGHSH and LQKENI. CDR3 amino acids: CASSPGAGTNTGELFF. CDR3 sequence (DNA): TGTGCCAGCTCACCAGGGGCAGGGACGAACACCGGGGAGCTGTTTTTT. Supplemented by reference TRBV18 and TRBJ2-2, the full variable domain reads NAGVMQNPRHLVRRRGQEARLRCSPMKGHSHVYWYRQLPEEGLKFMVYLQKENIIDESGMPKERFSAEFPKEGPSILRIQQVVRGDSAAYFCASSPGAGTNTGELFFGEGSRLTVL.

The rearrangement links TRBV6-5 to TRBJ2-1; a weak D match, TRBD1 (6 bases). The CDR3 has 15 residues. Germline lookup yields CDR1 MNHEY and CDR2 SVGAGI. With 8 bases removed from V and 0 bases from J, the gap between germline ends came to 14 bases. Here the CDR3 DNA reads TGTGCCAGCGGGGGCCGGCCCAGCTCCTACAATGAGCAGTTCTTC. Residues: CASGGRPSSYNEQFF.

This chain connects TRBV6-2 or TRBV6-3 to TRBJ2-2; D remains unclear. This CDR3 has 14 residues. CDR1 is MNHEY, CDR2 SVGEGT, per germline. V was clipped by 1 base and J by 2 bases, with 5 bases between them. CDR3 loop: CASSYWQNTGELFF. The DNA of the CDR3 is TGTGCCAGCAGTTACTGGCAAAACACCGGGGAGCTGTTTTTT.

V is TRBV3-1 (or the pseudogene TRBV3-2) and J is TRBJ2-3; D perhaps matches TRBD2 (6 bases). This CDR3 is 16 amino acids long. The germline V and J ends were trimmed by 1 base and 1 base, with 12 bases remaining between them. CDR1 is LGHDT and CDR2 is YNNKEL in the germline V gene (reference sequence). CDR3 sequence reads: CASSQGRGRGTDTQYF. The CDR3 DNA is TGTGCCAGCAGCCAAGGGAGGGGTAGAGGCACAGATACGCAGTATTTT.

The V and J genes are TRBV11-2 and TRBJ1-5; 8 nucleotides agree with TRBD1. The length of the CDR3 is 19 residues. The trim removed 0 bases at V and 3 bases at J, leaving 13 bases unmatched. Germline assignment: CDR1 SGHAT and CDR2 FQNNGV. The CDR3 loop is CASSLDSSGGGGFNQPQHF. CDR3 sequence (DNA): TGTGCCAGCAGCTTAGATTCATCAGGGGGCGGGGGGTTCAATCAGCCCCAGCATTTT.

The V and J genes are TRBV28 and TRBJ1-4; the D gene is possibly TRBD1 (5 bases). Looked up from germline, CDR1 is MDHEN and CDR2 is SYDVKM. The CDR3 contains 14 residues. V gave up 3 bases and J gave up 6 bases, with 11 bases separating them. DNA for the CDR3: TGTGCCAGCAGTTTTGGAGGGGCGGATGAAAAACTGTTTTTT. This gives the protein CASSFGGADEKLFF. The full variable domain, completed using reference TRBV28 and TRBJ1-4, is DVKVTQSSRYLVKRTGEKVFLECVQDMDHENMFWYRQDPGLGLRLIYFSYDVKMKEKGDIPEGYSVSREKKERFSLILESASTNQTSMYLCASSFGGADEKLFFGSGTQLSVL.

The V and J genes are TRBV6-2 or TRBV6-3 and TRBJ1-1, with D tentatively TRBD1 (5 bases). The V end lost 0 bases, the J end lost 3 bases, and 8 bases lay between the germline ends. Germline V lookup: CDR1 MNHEY, CDR2 SVGEGT. The CDR3 is 14 residues long. The CDR3 DNA reads TGTGCCAGCAGTTACTCAGGGACGGACACTGAAGCTTTCTTT. Its protein product is CASSYSGTDTEAFF.

This sequence joins TRBV20-1 and TRBJ1-4, with a possible D match to TRBD1 (6 bases). CDR1 and CDR2 from the germline V gene are DFQATT and SNEGSKA (reference sequence). The V end was cut by 5 bases, the J end by 8 bases, with 9 bases between. The length of the CDR3 is 11 residues. CDR3 sequence: CSAHTGEKLFF. CDR3 sequence (DNA): TGCAGTGCTCACACAGGGGAAAAACTGTTTTTT.

The CDR3 DNA sequence: TGTGCCAGCAGCTTAGTTTCGGGAGGAGGTAAGAGAGCTGAAGCTTTCTTT. This translates into CASSLVSGGGKRAEAFF. The chain joins TRBV7-2 to TRBJ1-1; D unclear. CDR3 length: 17 amino acids. Germline CDR1 SGHTA, CDR2 FQGNSA. Trimming removed 1 base at V and 6 bases at J, with 21 bases between.

This rearrangement joins TRBV6-5 to TRBJ1-1; TRBD1 is a possible D gene (5 bases). The V gene lost 7 bases and the J gene lost 1 base, with 7 bases spanning the gap. The germline CDR1 and CDR2 sequences are MNHEY and SVGAGI. The CDR3 is 12 amino acids. The CDR3 nucleotides read TGTGCCAGCACCGGGACGAACACTGAAGCTTTCTTT. It specifies CASTGTNTEAFF.

The chain recombines TRBV5-1 with TRBJ1-4; D unresolved. Germline V CDR1 and CDR2: SGHRS, YFSETQ. V dropped 0 bases and J dropped 5 bases, with 8 bases sitting between them. This CDR3 contains 14 residues. CDR3: CASSLGAINEKLFF. In DNA, the CDR3 is TGCGCCAGCAGCTTGGGGGCAATCAATGAAAAACTGTTTTTT.

The chain uses TRBV5-1 and TRBJ2-5; 10 nucleotides align to TRBD2. CDR3 length equals 17 residues. Germline V CDR1 and CDR2: SGHRS, YFSETQ. Unmatched junction bases numbered 14, after V lost 4 bases and J lost 5 bases. The CDR3 loop is CASSLGVSSGGQETQYF. The CDR3 nucleotides are TGCGCCAGCAGCCTTGGTGTTTCTAGCGGGGGTCAGGAGACCCAGTACTTC.

V and J are TRBV2 and TRBJ2-3; D possibly corresponds to TRBD2 (5 bases). V lost 2 bases and J 6 bases, leaving 12 bases between the germline ends. This CDR3 is 14 amino acids long. Germline loops: CDR1 SNHLY, CDR2 FYNNEI. CDR3 residues: CASSERSRADTQYF. CDR3 bases: TGTGCCAGCAGTGAACGGTCGAGGGCGGATACGCAGTATTTT. Looking up the rest from reference TRBV2 and TRBJ2-3 gives the full variable domain: EPEVTQTPSHQVTQMGQEVILRCVPISNHLYFYWYRQILGQKVEFLVSFYNNEISEKSEIFDDQFSVERPDGSNFTLKIRSTKLEDSAMYFCASSERSRADTQYFGPGTRLTVL.

Only one count was recorded for this clone. The V gene is TRBV18, the J gene TRBJ1-2, with 7 bases aligning to TRBD1. The V gene end was trimmed by 3 bases and the J gene end by 0 bases; junction bases not matched to a gene: 4. From germline, CDR1 is KGHSH and CDR2 LQKENI. This CDR3 comprises 15 residues. The CDR3 is CASSPSTGSNYGYTF. The CDR3 DNA follows: TGTGCCAGCTCACCCTCGACAGGGTCTAACTATGGCTACACCTTC.

The V and J genes are TRBV19 and TRBJ2-3, with D maybe TRBD2 (7 bases). V lost 1 base, J lost 2 bases, and 13 bases lay in between. CDR1 and CDR2 from the germline V gene are LNHDA and SQIVND (reference sequence). This CDR3 region has 16 residues. Here the CDR3 reads CASSIGRGGPTDTQYF. For the CDR3, the DNA is TGTGCCAGTAGTATAGGACGCGGGGGCCCCACAGATACGCAGTATTTT.

This rearrangement joins TRBV5-1 to TRBJ2-1, with 11 bases identical to TRBD2. Per germline, CDR1 SGHRS and CDR2 YFSETQ. The CDR3 has 14 amino acids. V lost 3 bases, J lost 9 bases, and 5 bases stayed unmatched. The CDR3 bases are TGCGCCAGCAGCTCCCTGACTAGCGGGGCTGAGCAGTTCTTC. Translation: CASSSLTSGAEQFF.

This clone has a single count. The chain is built from TRBV19 and TRBJ1-5; 7 bases map to TRBD1. The V segment lost 0 bases and the J segment 1 base; nucleotides outside the gene matches: 3. The CDR3 has 16 residues. Germline loops: CDR1 LNHDA, CDR2 SQIVND (reference sequence). The CDR3 sequence is CASSIETRGSNQPQHF. The CDR3 coding sequence is TGTGCCAGTAGTATAGAGACCAGGGGGAGCAATCAGCCCCAGCATTTT.

The genes are TRBV5-1 and TRBJ1-3, with TRBD1 matching 10 bases. CDR3 length equals 15 residues. The V and J ends lost 6 bases and 6 bases, in that order; junction bases with no gene match: 9. Germline CDR1 reads SGHRS; CDR2 reads YFSETQ. The CDR3 region is CASKRGTGEENTIYF. The CDR3 DNA reads as TGCGCCAGCAAGAGGGGGACAGGGGAAGAAAACACCATATATTTT.

The chain recombines TRBV20-1 with TRBJ1-1; D gene ambiguous. The germline CDR1 and CDR2 sequences are DFQATT and SNEGSKA (reference sequence). V dropped 0 bases and J dropped 8 bases, with 7 bases sitting between them. This CDR3 is 11 amino acids long. CDR3 in DNA: TGCAGTGCTAGAGATGGGAAGGAAGCTTTCTTT. It specifies CSARDGKEAFF.

The chain couples TRBV29-1 to TRBJ1-4; TRBD1 agrees at 7 bases. With 7 bases clipped from V and 8 bases from J, the junction kept 7 bases outside the gene matches. The CDR3 sequence is 12 residues long. Germline assignment: CDR1 SQVTM and CDR2 ANQGSEA. The DNA for the CDR3 is TGCAGCGCCTACACAGGGGACGAAAAACTGTTTTTT. Translated, it gives CSAYTGDEKLFF.